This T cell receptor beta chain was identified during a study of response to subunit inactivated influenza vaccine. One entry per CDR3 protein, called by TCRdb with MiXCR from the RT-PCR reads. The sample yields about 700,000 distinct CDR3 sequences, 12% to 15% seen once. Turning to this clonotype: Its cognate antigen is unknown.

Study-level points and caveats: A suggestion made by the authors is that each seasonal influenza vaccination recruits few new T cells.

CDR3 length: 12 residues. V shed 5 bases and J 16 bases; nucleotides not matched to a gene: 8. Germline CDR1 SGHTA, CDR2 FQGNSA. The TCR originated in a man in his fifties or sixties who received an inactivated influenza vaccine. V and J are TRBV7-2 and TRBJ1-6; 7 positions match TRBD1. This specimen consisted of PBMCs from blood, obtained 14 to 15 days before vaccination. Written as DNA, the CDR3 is TGTGCCAGCAGCCCCCGGACAGGCAAACTCCACTTT. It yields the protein CASSPRTGKLHF.